Presented here are 29 T cell receptor beta chains from one specimen sequenced in a study of cytomegalovirus exposure and HLA in healthy donors. PCR primers comprised 60 Vbeta and 13 Jbeta primers. Sequencing was performed with immunoSEQ multiplex PCR; in TCRdb, only in-frame clones are kept and a portion is missing. The table has 90,000 to 120,000 clones, approximately 76% seen once; the top ten hold about 5.4%. Sequenced material: PBMCs. These receptors all come from a woman aged 18-29 years in good health and CMV-seropositive.

The gene calls are TRBV7-2 and TRBJ2-5, with a possible D match to TRBD2 (6 bases). This CDR3 comprises 13 residues. Trimming took off 2 bases at V and 3 bases at J, with 7 bases between the two ends. Germline V lookup: CDR1 SGHTA, CDR2 FQGNSA. Written as DNA, the CDR3 is TGTGCCAGCAGCTTATGGGGGGAAGAGACCCAGTACTTC. As protein: CASSLWGEETQYF.

Only one count was recorded for this clone. The chain employs TRBV7-6 and TRBJ2-7; 11 bases are shared with TRBD2. In germline, CDR1 is SGHVS, CDR2 FNYEAQ. With V trimmed by 3 bases and J by 0 bases, 4 bases remained unmatched. The CDR3 has 16 residues. DNA for the CDR3: TGTGCCAGCAGCTTGTTCCTAGCGGGAGGCTCCTACGAGCAGTACTTC. Encoded protein: CASSLFLAGGSYEQYF.

CDR3 sequence: CASSPLAGVNEQFF. In DNA, the CDR3 is TGTGCCAGCAGCCCTCTAGCGGGAGTGAATGAGCAGTTCTTC. The chain recombines TRBV14 with TRBJ2-1, with TRBD2 matching 10 bases. Germline V CDR1 and CDR2: SGHDN, FVKESK. Unmatched junction bases numbered 4, after V lost 4 bases and J lost 7 bases. This CDR3 region has 14 residues.

The V and J genes are TRBV5-5 and TRBJ1-5, with a tentative D call TRBD1 (6 bases). V lost 1 base and J lost 0, with 8 bases in between. Germline V gives CDR1 SGHKS, CDR2 YYEKEE (reference sequence). The CDR3 contains 15 residues. The CDR3 here is CASSLWTDSNQPQHF. The CDR3, as DNA: TGTGCCAGCAGCTTGTGGACAGATAGCAATCAGCCCCAGCATTTT.

This chain joins TRBV7-2 and TRBJ1-5; D possibly corresponds to TRBD1 (5 bases). CDR3 length: 15 residues. Deletions cut 5 bases from V and 1 base from J, with 12 bases between. CDR1 SGHTA and CDR2 FQGNSA come from the germline V gene. CDR3 nucleotide sequence: TGTGCCAGCAGCCCGTGGGCAGGGAGCAATCAGCCCCAGCATTTT. This gives the protein CASSPWAGSNQPQHF.

This rearrangement joins TRBV15 to TRBJ2-5; TRBD2 might be the D (5 bases). The V end was cut by 0 bases, the J end by 5 bases, with 10 bases between. This CDR3 contains 14 residues. Germline CDR1 LNHNV, CDR2 YYDKDF (reference sequence). The CDR3 coding sequence is TGTGCCACCAGCAGAGAAACTAGGGTTGAGACCCAGTACTTC. Its protein is CATSRETRVETQYF.

This sequence joins TRBV27 and TRBJ1-2, with unresolved D. Germline lookup yields CDR1 MNHEY and CDR2 SMNVEV (reference sequence). V lost 9 bases, J lost 5 bases, and 16 bases lay in between. This CDR3 comprises 13 residues. CDR3 in DNA: TGTGCCAGTTCCCGAGGTGGCCGTTATGGCTACACCTTC. This gives the protein CASSRGGRYGYTF.

This chain uses TRBV7-9 with TRBJ2-1, with 8 bases matching TRBD1. Trimming cost V 5 bases and J 0 bases; bases outside gene matches: 3. The CDR3 sequence is 15 residues long. The germline V gene encodes CDR1 SEHNR and CDR2 FQNEAQ (reference sequence). The CDR3 coding sequence is TGTGCCAGCAGCACGGACAGGGCCTCCTACAATGAGCAGTTCTTC. This codes for CASSTDRASYNEQFF.

The chain has TRBV7-6 and TRBJ2-3; 10 bases are shared with TRBD1. The CDR3 has 14 residues. J lost 5 bases, V lost 3 bases, and 2 bases had no gene match. Germline loops: CDR1 SGHVS, CDR2 FNYEAQ. For the CDR3, the DNA is TGTGCCAGCAGCTTGAGGGACAGGGGAGATACGCAGTATTTT. It is translated as CASSLRDRGDTQYF. Looking up the rest from reference TRBV7-6 and TRBJ2-3 gives the full variable domain: GAGVSQSPRYKVTKRGQDVALRCDPISGHVSLYWYRQALGQGPEFLTYFNYEAQQDKSGLPNDRFSAERPEGSISTLTIQRTEQRDSAMYRCASSLRDRGDTQYFGPGTRLTVL.

This chain connects TRBV5-1 to TRBJ2-7; possible D gene TRBD2, 8 bases. The V end lost 4 bases, the J end lost 6 bases, and 20 bases lay between the germline ends. This CDR3 has 15 amino acids. Germline-derived CDR1 and CDR2 are SGHRS and YFSETQ. CDR3: CASSPGGAGVPEQYF. CDR3 DNA sequence: TGCGCCAGCAGCCCAGGGGGAGCGGGAGTTCCCGAGCAGTACTTC.

V is TRBV2 and J is TRBJ2-5; TRBD2 agrees at 9 bases. Germline V CDR1 and CDR2: SNHLY, FYNNEI. This CDR3 has 14 residues. V gave up 8 bases and J gave up 5 bases; unmatched junction bases: 9. This CDR3 reads CASGAGGWSETQYF. CDR3 bases: TGTGCCAGCGGCGCGGGAGGGTGGTCGGAGACCCAGTACTTC.

This clone has a handful of counts. The CDR3 nucleotides are TGTGCCAGCAGCCCTAAGGGACAGAACACTGAAGCTTTCTTT. This codes for CASSPKGQNTEAFF. The V gene is TRBV7-9, the J gene TRBJ1-1; D possibly corresponds to TRBD1 (6 bases). Germline V gene lookup returns CDR1 SEHNR and CDR2 FQNEAQ (reference sequence). This CDR3 is built from 14 residues. V was trimmed by 5 bases and J by 1 base, leaving 11 bases between them.

The rearrangement uses TRBV6-1 and TRBJ2-4, with a tentative D call TRBD2 (6 bases). The germline CDR1 and CDR2 sequences are MNHNS and SASEGT. V was shortened by 3 bases and J by 6 bases, with 12 bases between the two germline ends. This CDR3 spans 14 amino acids. The CDR3 coding sequence is TGTGCCAGCAGTGAGGAGGGGTCCAGAAACATTCAGTACTTC. Its protein is CASSEEGSRNIQYF.

The chain joins TRBV21-1 to TRBJ1-5; the tabulated D call, TRBD1, remains unverified against the DNA. TRBV21-1 is a pseudogene locus. CDR3 size: 13 residues. CDR3 coding DNA: TGTGCCAGCAGCTACAGGTCTAATCAGCCCCAGCATTTT. It specifies CASSYRSNQPQHF.

J is TRBJ2-4 and V is TRBV30; 8 bases are shared with TRBD1. Germline CDR1 is GTSNPN and CDR2 is SVGIG (reference sequence). The CDR3 is 16 amino acids. The trim removed 0 bases at V and 4 bases at J, leaving 8 bases unmatched. This CDR3 is CAWSVPRTGRKNIQYF. CDR3 in DNA: TGTGCCTGGAGTGTTCCTAGGACAGGGAGAAAAAACATTCAGTACTTC.

The rearrangement uses TRBV28 and TRBJ2-3, with 10 bases identical to TRBD1. The germline V gene has CDR1 MDHEN and CDR2 SYDVKM. The CDR3 runs 16 residues. V lost 6 bases and J lost 5; bases outside the gene matches: 11. The CDR3 sequence: CASRTDRDRGRDTQYF. Written as DNA, the CDR3 is TGTGCCAGCAGGACCGACCGGGACAGGGGTCGAGATACGCAGTATTTT.

The V call is TRBV15, the J call TRBJ1-1; D ambiguous. V was pared by 4 bases and J by 6 bases, with 12 bases between. The CDR3 loop spans 13 amino acids. Germline CDR1 and CDR2: LNHNV and YYDKDF (reference sequence). The CDR3 protein is CATSKGSHSEAFF. DNA of the CDR3: TGTGCCACCAGCAAAGGGAGCCATTCTGAAGCTTTCTTT.

The V call is TRBV30, the J call TRBJ1-3; D is uncertain. This CDR3 is built from 13 residues. Germline V gives CDR1 GTSNPN, CDR2 SVGIG (reference sequence). The V gene lost 3 bases and the J gene lost 3 bases, with 9 bases spanning the gap. The CDR3 loop is CAWSEGNGNTIYF. The CDR3 bases are TGTGCCTGGAGCGAGGGAAATGGAAACACCATATATTTT.

The chain recombines TRBV7-2 with TRBJ1-5, with 7 bases that match TRBD1. CDR1 and CDR2 (germline): SGHTA, FQGNSA. With 1 base clipped from V and 6 bases from J, the junction kept 9 bases outside the gene matches. The CDR3 sequence is 16 residues long. The CDR3 coding sequence is TGTGCCAGCAGCTTAGGGGGACAGAGTGGGGCTCAGCCCCAGCATTTT. Translated: CASSLGGQSGAQPQHF.

The chain employs TRBV19 and TRBJ2-3; 13 bases are a match to TRBD2. Germline loops: CDR1 LNHDA, CDR2 SQIVND (reference sequence). The CDR3 contains 15 residues. The ends lost 6 bases at V and 3 bases at J; junction bases unmatched: 3. Here the CDR3 DNA reads TGTGCCAGTAGACTAGCGGGAGGGCCGACAGATACGCAGTATTTT. This sequence encodes CASRLAGGPTDTQYF.

This clone was recorded only once. The chain uses TRBV7-2 and TRBJ2-3; D is perhaps TRBD2 (6 bases). Germline CDR1 is SGHTA and CDR2 is FQGNSA. The ends were cut back, 0 bases at V and 7 bases at J, with 20 bases in the middle. The CDR3 consists of 17 residues. CDR3 nucleotides: TGTGCCAGCAGCTTAGCGGTGGAGGTGGGAGGACCTTATACGCAGTATTTT. Encoded protein: CASSLAVEVGGPYTQYF.

The chain couples TRBV19 to TRBJ2-7; 8 bases match TRBD2. The CDR3 totals 15 residues. Germline values: CDR1 LNHDA, CDR2 SQIVND (reference sequence). V shed 3 bases and J 4 bases; nucleotides not matched to a gene: 8. In DNA, the CDR3 is TGTGCCAGTAGTATCGGGATAGCGGGAAAATACGAGCAGTACTTC. This sequence encodes CASSIGIAGKYEQYF.

The rearrangement joins TRBV28 to TRBJ2-6; D might be TRBD1 (6 bases). The CDR3 is 16 amino acids. The germline V gene encodes CDR1 MDHEN and CDR2 SYDVKM. The germline V and J ends were trimmed by 5 bases and 1 base, with 12 bases remaining between them. The CDR3 reads CASSPADRSGANVLTF. For the CDR3, the DNA is TGTGCCAGCAGTCCCGCCGACAGGTCTGGGGCCAACGTCCTGACTTTC.

In its sample, this clone was seen a few times. This chain joins TRBV29-1 and TRBJ2-5, with 15 bases fitting TRBD2. The CDR3 contains 17 residues. The junction had 12 bases not matched to a gene; V was cut back by 6 bases and J by 4 bases. Per germline, CDR1 SQVTM and CDR2 ANQGSEA. CDR3 protein: CSVGGGLAGGRGETQYF. The CDR3 DNA reads as TGCAGCGTCGGGGGAGGACTAGCGGGAGGGAGGGGAGAGACCCAGTACTTC. Combining the CDR3 with reference TRBV29-1 and TRBJ2-5 gives the whole variable domain SAVISQKPSRDICQRGTSLTIQCQVDSQVTMMFWYRQQPGQSLTLIATANQGSEATYESGFVIDKFPISRPNLTFSTLTVSNMSPEDSSIYLCSVGGGLAGGRGETQYFGPGTRLLVL.

The chain has TRBV6-1 and TRBJ2-7, with TRBD1 as a possible D gene (6 bases). Trimming left V 1 base short and J 5 bases short, with 12 bases between. This CDR3 has 14 amino acids. Germline assignment: CDR1 MNHNS and CDR2 SASEGT. This chain's CDR3 is CASSEVGGTNEQYF. In DNA, the CDR3 is TGTGCCAGCAGTGAAGTAGGGGGTACCAACGAGCAGTACTTC.

The chain links TRBV6-1 to TRBJ2-7; 13 bases match TRBD2. Unmatched junction bases numbered 17, after V lost 2 bases and J lost 4 bases. This CDR3 is 20 amino acids long. Looked up from germline, CDR1 is MNHNS and CDR2 is SASEGT. As DNA, the CDR3 is TGTGCCAGCAGTGAAAAAGGGTCAGGGTGGGGACTAGCGGGACAATACGAGCAGTACTTC. This translates into CASSEKGSGWGLAGQYEQYF.

V is TRBV30 and J is TRBJ2-1, with 10 bases fitting TRBD1. Per the germline V gene, CDR1 is GTSNPN and CDR2 is SVGIG (reference sequence). V shed 8 bases, J shed 4 bases, and the junction held 11 bases outside the gene matches. The CDR3 contains 15 residues. The CDR3: CALSKDRGLYNEQFF. In nucleotides, the CDR3 is TGTGCCCTATCGAAGGACAGGGGGTTATACAATGAGCAGTTCTTC.

The V call is TRBV5-1, the J call TRBJ2-5; 12 bases align to TRBD1. The J call may be incorrect, as the DNA end agrees better with TRBJ2-7. Germline V lookup: CDR1 SGHRS, CDR2 YFSETQ. CDR3 length equals 16 residues. In DNA, the CDR3 is TGCGCCAGCAGCGGGGGACAGGGGGCTTTTACCGACGAGCAGTACTTC. Translating gives CASSGGQGAFTDEQYF.

This clone was detected only a few times. The V call is TRBV29-1, the J call TRBJ2-1; TRBD2 matches 13 bases. The CDR3 runs to 15 residues. Looked up from germline, CDR1 is SQVTM and CDR2 is ANQGSEA. Trimming at V came to 6 bases and at J to 3 bases, leaving 5 bases not matched to a gene. The CDR3 is CSVAGTSGNYNEQFF. For the CDR3, the DNA is TGCAGCGTGGCCGGGACTAGCGGGAACTACAATGAGCAGTTCTTC.